A selection of T cell receptor beta chains follows, all from one sample in a study of T cell changes during pregnancy in multiple sclerosis. Profiling relied on immunoSEQ multiplex PCR, and the TCRdb table lists in-frame clones only, not all of them. This sample carries 50,000 or so clones, about 91% of them seen once, and the ten largest clones take 2% to 2.5%. This specimen was peripheral blood, taken in the third trimester of pregnancy. The receptor set was obtained from a female donor with multiple sclerosis, enrolled in a pregnancy study. The CDR3 runs from the conserved cysteine through the conserved F or W.

TRBV28	TRBJ2-5	CASTAGEVKETQYF
TRBV4-3	TRBJ2-4	CASSQGAGRGIQYF
TRBV7-9	TRBJ2-1	CASSLVSPGHNEQFF
TRBV11-2	TRBJ2-7	CASSYPSGRANYEQYF
TRBV27	TRBJ2-3	CASSLWGLAGSALPDTQYF
TRBV7-9	TRBJ2-1	CASSLAEHLEQFF
TRBV10-3	TRBJ2-5	CAISEKAQQETQYF
TRBV28	TRBJ2-7	CASSIKGGEWLYEQYF
TRBV29-1	TRBJ2-2	CSAREGGTGELFF
TRBV6-1	TRBJ2-1	CASSDRDRAYNEQFF
TRBV7-9	TRBJ2-7	CASSSRDRGVEQYF
TRBV19	TRBJ1-2	CASSIGSRGMLDGYTF
TRBV28	TRBJ1-2	CASSRDTNYGYTF
TRBV27	TRBJ1-5	CASSLSGVGQPQHF
TRBV4-2	TRBJ1-4	CASSQEEQANEKLFF
TRBV30	TRBJ2-7	CAWSVRGYEQYF
TRBV6-5	TRBJ2-1	CASSSRGGAGEQFF